These T cell receptor beta chains were read from a single sample in a study of cytomegalovirus exposure and HLA in healthy donors. Libraries were prepared by immunoSEQ multiplex PCR; TCRdb keeps only in-frame clonotypes and omits some of them. The repertoire has some 70,000 clones, 81% of them found once; the top ten carry 6.5%. Sample: PBMCs. Receptors were obtained from a human donor in good health. The conserved cysteine and the conserved F or W are not part of the CDR3 here.

V	J	CDR3
TRBV23-1	TRBJ2-7	ASSQSIAGTHYEQY
TRBV5-5	TRBJ2-2	ASSSRTGNTGELF
TRBV4-3	TRBJ1-6	ASSQDKGSRAAPLH
TRBV28	TRBJ2-1	ASSPRDRGQRF
TRBV7-3	TRBJ2-6	ASSQTDSGANVLT
TRBV11-2	TRBJ1-1	ASSLWELGGGEAF
TRBV6-4	TRBJ1-5	ASTHGDRGLSNQPQH
TRBV19	TRBJ1-1	ASTWNRDNTEAF
TRBV9	TRBJ1-1	ASSVDPTGGRRTEAF
TRBV19	TRBJ1-1	ASSNENRGTEAF
TRBV28	TRBJ1-2	ASSSPMGQGDGYT
TRBV28	TRBJ1-6	ASTDRASPLH
TRBV27	TRBJ1-1	ASSLRQRTEAF
TRBV7-9	.	ASSLGSTYEQY
TRBV5-1	TRBJ2-3	ASSLESRGAGEDTQY
TRBV4-1	TRBJ1-2	ASSQGQVGYT
TRBV6-1	TRBJ2-1	ASTLRGGNEQF
TRBV19	TRBJ1-5	ASTPGTGRQPQH
TRBV9	TRBJ2-3	ASSVDHGDTDTQY
TRBV29-1	TRBJ1-5	SVGQPNQPQH
TRBV12-5	TRBJ1-1	ASGLVWEGSPEAF
TRBV5-1	TRBJ2-7	ASSLDAGGYEQY